This TCR beta chain emerged from a study of blood T cell repertoires in COVID-19 (dated by TCRdb to between 2020 and 2021). Study-level background: Samples from collaborators originated in the United States, Italy and Spain and spanned both the acute and convalescent phases of COVID-19. Where available, HLA class I and class II types were obtained from metadata supplied by the sample provider rather than from assay-based typing. Samples were obtained from the ongoing ImmuneRACE study (first 160 participants) and from 1,254 subjects provided by 6 global collaborators. A de-identified subject ID, COVID-19 status, age in years and sex were almost always included in the sample metadata. The repertoires were released in a freely available public database meant as a resource for research on the immune response to SARS-CoV-2. The dataset comprised deeply sampled blood TCRbeta repertoires from subjects exposed to, actively infected with, or recovered from COVID-19. The material from the prospective study consisted of cDNA or gDNA derived from T cells, B-cell-depleted T cells, or PBMCs.

The collaborating institutions used their own protocols to collect whole blood in K2EDTA tubes. For TCRbeta analysis, collaborators shipped samples in one of three forms: frozen whole blood, isolated PBMCs, or DNA extracted from either of those sample types. TCRbeta CDR3 regions were amplified from genomic DNA by means of the immunoSEQ Assay, a bias-controlled multiplex PCR. As for how the authors treated the data: The number of nucleated cells in each sample was estimated from the amplification of reference gene primers within the assay. Sequence reads were collapsed and filtered to measure the absolute abundance of every unique TCRbeta CDR3 rearrangement. For each sample, productive Simpson clonality was calculated as the square root of Simpson's diversity index over productive rearrangements. Entries here come from immuneACCESS through TCRdb and include only in-frame sequences with V and J called. Some clones fail to appear in such tables; in the studies checked, an unresolved V gene covers under half of the shortfall, and the cause of the remainder is unknown. V and J calls plus clone size are reproduced from that table; the DNA served to infer D and trimming. Present in this sample are about 92,000 clones, approximately 85% of which were seen just once. Clones ranked in the top ten supply approximately 13% of the sample.

What the research found in general, with its limitations: Clinical and demographic metadata were provided uncurated, with the amount varying by source and participant.

The CDR3, cysteine through phenylalanine, is 11 amino acids long. The DNA shown is the 33-base CDR3, in frame from base 1. Trimming at the junction amounts to 2 bases on V and 5 bases on J, and the germline ends lie 2 bases apart. As to this clone: Its antigen is unknown. Per-base quality was not reported, and no clone a single base away is much larger than it.

The TCR originated in a human donor in a cohort sampled during active COVID-19. What was sequenced was peripheral blood. The rearranged segments are TRBV12-3 or TRBV12-4 and TRBJ2-3, with the D gene uncertain. The CDR3 protein is CASSLQDTQYF. The nucleotide sequence is given as TGTGCCAGCAGTTTACAAGATACGCAGTATTTT.